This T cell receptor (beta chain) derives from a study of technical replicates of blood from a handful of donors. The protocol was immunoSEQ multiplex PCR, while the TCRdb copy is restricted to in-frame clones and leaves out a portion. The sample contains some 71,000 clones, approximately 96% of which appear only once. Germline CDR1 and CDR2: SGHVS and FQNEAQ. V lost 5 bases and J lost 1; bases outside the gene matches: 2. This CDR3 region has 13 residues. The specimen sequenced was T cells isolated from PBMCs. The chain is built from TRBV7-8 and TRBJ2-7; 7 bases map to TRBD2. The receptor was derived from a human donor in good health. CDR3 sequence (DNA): TGTGCCAGCAGCCAGCGGGGTTCCTACGAGCAGTACTTC. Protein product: CASSQRGSYEQYF.